The T cell receptor beta chain under discussion was sequenced for a study of blood T cell repertoires in COVID-19. Profiling relied on immunoSEQ multiplex PCR, and the TCRdb table lists in-frame clones only, not all of them. The sample includes about 190,000 clones, about four fifths of them seen just once. Germline-derived CDR1 and CDR2 are DFQATT and SNEGSKA (reference sequence). There are 12 residues in the CDR3. Trimming took off 3 bases at V and 4 bases at J, with 9 bases between the two ends. The sample comprised PBMCs or T cells enriched from blood (not recorded which). The chain couples TRBV20-1 to TRBJ1-1; D gene ambiguous. The origin of this receptor is a woman between 25 and 40 years old who had recovered from COVID-19. Written as DNA, the CDR3 is TGCAGTGCTAGTGTGGGGAGCACTGAAGCTTTCTTT. Encoded protein: CSASVGSTEAFF.